This passage covers 15 T cell receptor beta chains from one sample sequenced in a study of radiation and T cells in renal cell carcinoma. Time point described: blood 2 weeks post-SBRT. The treatment was: 15 Gy SBRT to primary tumor, nephrectomy 4 weeks later. Assay: immunoSEQ multiplex PCR; the TCRdb copy retains only in-frame clones and omits some. The sample lists tens of thousands of clones; 80% to 90% were seen once. Specimen: blood, collected from a patient whose treatment included radiotherapy and nephrectomy. The receptor set was obtained from a woman aged 45-65 years with renal cell carcinoma.

The V call is TRBV6-1, the J call TRBJ2-3; 7 bases fit TRBD2. This CDR3 is built from 14 residues. Germline V gene sequence: CDR1 MNHNS, CDR2 SASEGT. V was pared by 5 bases and J by 0 bases, with 2 bases of the junction left unmatched. This CDR3 is CASSLAESTDTQYF. CDR3 sequence (DNA): TGTGCCAGCAGTCTAGCGGAGAGCACAGATACGCAGTATTTT.

The chain couples TRBV14 to TRBJ2-2; 7 bases match TRBD1. V dropped 1 base and J dropped 6; count of bases not matched to a gene: 11. CDR1 and CDR2 (germline): SGHDN, FVKESK. The CDR3 is 17 residues long. This CDR3 reads CASSQVKGGGTAGELFF. Written as DNA, the CDR3 is TGTGCCAGCAGCCAAGTGAAAGGGGGCGGAACGGCCGGGGAGCTGTTTTTT.

As concerns this clone: This CDR3 is also generated by other DNA sequences in the sample. The chain uses TRBV7-2 and TRBJ2-2, with D tentatively TRBD1 or TRBD2 (5 bases each). V lost 5 bases and J lost 1, with 8 bases in between. CDR1 is SGHTA and CDR2 is FQGNSA in the germline V gene. The CDR3 length is 14 residues. The chain's CDR3 is CASSRDRNTGELFF. The CDR3 DNA follows: TGTGCCAGCAGCCGGGACCGGAACACCGGGGAGCTGTTTTTT.

The V call is TRBV5-6, the J call TRBJ2-7; D is uncertain. In germline, CDR1 is SGHDT, CDR2 YYEEEE. The V gene lost 1 base and the J gene lost 0 bases, with 8 bases spanning the gap. CDR3 length: 14 residues. CDR3 protein: CASSLPGTSYEQYF. CDR3 DNA: TGTGCCAGCAGCTTGCCCGGTACCTCCTACGAGCAGTACTTC.

V gene TRBV20-1 combines with J gene TRBJ2-7, with D unresolved. Trimming shortened V by 3 bases and J by 7 bases, and 10 bases separated the two germline ends. The CDR3 loop spans 11 amino acids. Germline-derived CDR1 and CDR2 are DFQATT and SNEGSKA (reference sequence). This CDR3 is CSASVFGEQYF. CDR3 coding DNA: TGCAGTGCTAGCGTTTTCGGGGAGCAGTACTTC.

A few counts support this clone. V usage is TRBV4-2 and J usage is TRBJ2-2; TRBD2 aligns across 9 bases. From germline, CDR1 is LGHNA and CDR2 YNFKEQ. The length of the CDR3 is 16 residues. V dropped 4 bases and J dropped 3; count of bases not matched to a gene: 6. The CDR3 region has the DNA TGTGCCAGCAGCCGTAGCGGGAGAGAGGACACCGGGGAGCTGTTTTTT. This sequence encodes CASSRSGREDTGELFF.

The chain is built from TRBV6-1 and TRBJ2-3, with 8 bases that match TRBD1. Germline V lookup: CDR1 MNHNS, CDR2 SASEGT. The length of the CDR3 is 13 residues. V was pared by 7 bases and J by 5 bases, with 5 bases of the junction left unmatched. The DNA for the CDR3 is TGTGCCAGCAACAGGGGGAGCGGAGATACGCAGTATTTT. This encodes CASNRGSGDTQYF.

This clone has only one observation. The rearrangement uses TRBV2 and TRBJ2-7; D call uncertain. Per germline, CDR1 SNHLY and CDR2 FYNNEI. V dropped 2 bases and J dropped 6 bases, with 14 bases sitting between them. The CDR3 is made up of 14 amino acids. This CDR3 is CASSESWAVSEQYF. As DNA, the CDR3 is TGTGCCAGCAGTGAATCGTGGGCAGTATCCGAGCAGTACTTC.

The rearrangement joins TRBV30 to TRBJ2-3; TRBD1 agrees at 7 bases. Trimming took 3 bases from V and 2 from J; bases not matched to a gene: 8. Germline CDR1 and CDR2: GTSNPN and SVGIG (reference sequence). The CDR3 sequence is 15 residues long. The chain's CDR3 is CAWSRQGRPTDTQYF. The CDR3 nucleotides read TGTGCCTGGAGCCGACAGGGTCGTCCCACAGATACGCAGTATTTT. Based on the CDR3 plus reference TRBV30 and TRBJ2-3, the full variable domain is SQTIHQWPATLVQPVGSPLSLECTVEGTSNPNLYWYRQAAGRGLQLLFYSVGIGQISSEVPQNLSASRPQDRQFILSSKKLLLSDSGFYLCAWSRQGRPTDTQYFGPGTRLTVL.

This clone qualifies as medium-sized. The chain links TRBV9 to TRBJ1-1; no clear D gene. CDR3 length: 15 residues. Germline V gene lookup returns CDR1 SGDLS and CDR2 YYNGEE. Deletions cut 4 bases from V and 0 bases from J, with 13 bases between. The CDR3 spells CASSRGTDLNTEAFF. The CDR3 DNA reads TGTGCCAGCAGCCGAGGAACGGACTTGAACACTGAAGCTTTCTTT.

This clone has only a few counts. The chain has TRBV19 and TRBJ1-5; perhaps TRBD1 as D (5 bases). Germline CDR1 is LNHDA and CDR2 is SQIVND (reference sequence). V lost 9 bases to trimming and J lost 2 bases, with 11 bases between them. This CDR3 contains 13 residues. The CDR3 nucleotides read TGTGCCAGGACCGGGACGCGCAATCAGCCCCAGCATTTT. The encoded protein is CARTGTRNQPQHF.

This clone has only a few counts. The gene calls are TRBV2 and TRBJ2-1; possible D gene TRBD1, 5 bases. Trimming cost V 5 bases and J 7 bases, with 6 bases left between them. Germline V CDR1 and CDR2: SNHLY, FYNNEI. CDR3 size: 11 residues. In nucleotides, the CDR3 is TGTGCCAGCAGTAGGGGTAATGAGCAGTTCTTC. Its translation: CASSRGNEQFF.

The chain couples TRBV7-2 to TRBJ2-2, with 8 bases that match TRBD2. Germline CDR1 reads SGHTA; CDR2 reads FQGNSA. This CDR3 is built from 14 residues. Trimming removed 6 bases from V and 4 bases from J; junction bases left unmatched: 4. CDR3 residues: CASRVREGTGELFF. The CDR3 DNA reads TGTGCCAGCAGAGTACGGGAGGGCACCGGGGAGCTGTTTTTT.

The J gene is TRBJ2-5, the V gene TRBV6-1, with a tentative D call TRBD2 (7 bases). Deletions cut 6 bases from V and 7 bases from J, with 21 bases between. This CDR3 spans 15 amino acids. CDR1 and CDR2 from the germline V gene are MNHNS and SASEGT. CDR3 region: CASRVDRTGGRTQYF. CDR3 coding DNA: TGTGCCAGCAGAGTGGACCGGACCGGGGGGCGGACCCAGTACTTC.

The chain uses TRBV5-6 and TRBJ1-1; D perhaps matches TRBD1 (5 bases). The germline V gene has CDR1 SGHDT and CDR2 YYEEEE. The CDR3 has 15 residues. V lost 1 base to trimming and J lost 5 bases, with 15 bases between them. CDR3 loop: CASSLLGVPGTEAFF. Here the CDR3 DNA reads TGTGCCAGCAGCTTGTTAGGGGTCCCGGGTACTGAAGCTTTCTTT.